The T cell receptor (beta chain) described here comes from a study of molecular identifiers for immune sequencing clone quantification. Study-level information: Replicates involved a five-way split of RNA from approximately 20,000 or 100,000 naive CD8 cells, with sequencing of four.

Germline V gene data show CDR1 as MGHRA and CDR2 as YSYEKL. CDR3 size: 14 residues. V dropped 10 bases and J dropped 4 bases, with 19 bases sitting between them. This clonotype came up a few times. Isolation of naive CD8 T cells was achieved by sorting on a CD8+CD4-CCR7+CD45RA+ phenotype. TCRdb re-called the PCR reads through MiXCR, storing one row per CDR3 protein. The sample shows 300,000 to 400,000 distinct CDR3 sequences, roughly 24% of them seen only once. The sequence came from a human donor in good health. Some libraries in this study had Jurkat cell RNA spiked in. The V and J genes are TRBV4-1 and TRBJ1-2; tentative D call: TRBD1 (5 bases). The material sequenced was naive CD8+ T cells from blood, with Jurkat cell RNA spiked in. The subset is: FACS-sorted CD8+CD4-CCR7+CD45RA+ naive T cells. This CDR3 is CATGAATESYGYTF. The CDR3 DNA sequence: TGCGCCACCGGGGCGGCGACGGAAAGCTATGGCTACACCTTC.